This entry is about one T cell receptor beta chain. None of the glioblastoma patients had an isocitrate dehydrogenase mutation. The sample belongs to a study of glioma-infiltrating T cells after dendritic cell vaccination. Trimming at V came to 1 base and at J to 4 bases, leaving 5 bases not matched to a gene. Germline values: CDR1 LNHDA, CDR2 SQIVND (reference sequence). This CDR3 has 15 residues. This table comes from immunoSEQ multiplex PCR, and its TCRdb copy is limited to in-frame clones, with some not included. The table records about 92,000 clones, more than 75% of them present only once. The sequence was collected from a human donor with glioblastoma. This specimen was blood, taken before dendritic cell vaccination. This chain joins TRBV19 and TRBJ2-7; 9 bases map to TRBD1. CDR3 sequence: CASSIGGQGLYEQYF. Written as DNA, the CDR3 is TGTGCCAGTAGTATAGGAGGACAGGGGCTTTACGAGCAGTACTTC.